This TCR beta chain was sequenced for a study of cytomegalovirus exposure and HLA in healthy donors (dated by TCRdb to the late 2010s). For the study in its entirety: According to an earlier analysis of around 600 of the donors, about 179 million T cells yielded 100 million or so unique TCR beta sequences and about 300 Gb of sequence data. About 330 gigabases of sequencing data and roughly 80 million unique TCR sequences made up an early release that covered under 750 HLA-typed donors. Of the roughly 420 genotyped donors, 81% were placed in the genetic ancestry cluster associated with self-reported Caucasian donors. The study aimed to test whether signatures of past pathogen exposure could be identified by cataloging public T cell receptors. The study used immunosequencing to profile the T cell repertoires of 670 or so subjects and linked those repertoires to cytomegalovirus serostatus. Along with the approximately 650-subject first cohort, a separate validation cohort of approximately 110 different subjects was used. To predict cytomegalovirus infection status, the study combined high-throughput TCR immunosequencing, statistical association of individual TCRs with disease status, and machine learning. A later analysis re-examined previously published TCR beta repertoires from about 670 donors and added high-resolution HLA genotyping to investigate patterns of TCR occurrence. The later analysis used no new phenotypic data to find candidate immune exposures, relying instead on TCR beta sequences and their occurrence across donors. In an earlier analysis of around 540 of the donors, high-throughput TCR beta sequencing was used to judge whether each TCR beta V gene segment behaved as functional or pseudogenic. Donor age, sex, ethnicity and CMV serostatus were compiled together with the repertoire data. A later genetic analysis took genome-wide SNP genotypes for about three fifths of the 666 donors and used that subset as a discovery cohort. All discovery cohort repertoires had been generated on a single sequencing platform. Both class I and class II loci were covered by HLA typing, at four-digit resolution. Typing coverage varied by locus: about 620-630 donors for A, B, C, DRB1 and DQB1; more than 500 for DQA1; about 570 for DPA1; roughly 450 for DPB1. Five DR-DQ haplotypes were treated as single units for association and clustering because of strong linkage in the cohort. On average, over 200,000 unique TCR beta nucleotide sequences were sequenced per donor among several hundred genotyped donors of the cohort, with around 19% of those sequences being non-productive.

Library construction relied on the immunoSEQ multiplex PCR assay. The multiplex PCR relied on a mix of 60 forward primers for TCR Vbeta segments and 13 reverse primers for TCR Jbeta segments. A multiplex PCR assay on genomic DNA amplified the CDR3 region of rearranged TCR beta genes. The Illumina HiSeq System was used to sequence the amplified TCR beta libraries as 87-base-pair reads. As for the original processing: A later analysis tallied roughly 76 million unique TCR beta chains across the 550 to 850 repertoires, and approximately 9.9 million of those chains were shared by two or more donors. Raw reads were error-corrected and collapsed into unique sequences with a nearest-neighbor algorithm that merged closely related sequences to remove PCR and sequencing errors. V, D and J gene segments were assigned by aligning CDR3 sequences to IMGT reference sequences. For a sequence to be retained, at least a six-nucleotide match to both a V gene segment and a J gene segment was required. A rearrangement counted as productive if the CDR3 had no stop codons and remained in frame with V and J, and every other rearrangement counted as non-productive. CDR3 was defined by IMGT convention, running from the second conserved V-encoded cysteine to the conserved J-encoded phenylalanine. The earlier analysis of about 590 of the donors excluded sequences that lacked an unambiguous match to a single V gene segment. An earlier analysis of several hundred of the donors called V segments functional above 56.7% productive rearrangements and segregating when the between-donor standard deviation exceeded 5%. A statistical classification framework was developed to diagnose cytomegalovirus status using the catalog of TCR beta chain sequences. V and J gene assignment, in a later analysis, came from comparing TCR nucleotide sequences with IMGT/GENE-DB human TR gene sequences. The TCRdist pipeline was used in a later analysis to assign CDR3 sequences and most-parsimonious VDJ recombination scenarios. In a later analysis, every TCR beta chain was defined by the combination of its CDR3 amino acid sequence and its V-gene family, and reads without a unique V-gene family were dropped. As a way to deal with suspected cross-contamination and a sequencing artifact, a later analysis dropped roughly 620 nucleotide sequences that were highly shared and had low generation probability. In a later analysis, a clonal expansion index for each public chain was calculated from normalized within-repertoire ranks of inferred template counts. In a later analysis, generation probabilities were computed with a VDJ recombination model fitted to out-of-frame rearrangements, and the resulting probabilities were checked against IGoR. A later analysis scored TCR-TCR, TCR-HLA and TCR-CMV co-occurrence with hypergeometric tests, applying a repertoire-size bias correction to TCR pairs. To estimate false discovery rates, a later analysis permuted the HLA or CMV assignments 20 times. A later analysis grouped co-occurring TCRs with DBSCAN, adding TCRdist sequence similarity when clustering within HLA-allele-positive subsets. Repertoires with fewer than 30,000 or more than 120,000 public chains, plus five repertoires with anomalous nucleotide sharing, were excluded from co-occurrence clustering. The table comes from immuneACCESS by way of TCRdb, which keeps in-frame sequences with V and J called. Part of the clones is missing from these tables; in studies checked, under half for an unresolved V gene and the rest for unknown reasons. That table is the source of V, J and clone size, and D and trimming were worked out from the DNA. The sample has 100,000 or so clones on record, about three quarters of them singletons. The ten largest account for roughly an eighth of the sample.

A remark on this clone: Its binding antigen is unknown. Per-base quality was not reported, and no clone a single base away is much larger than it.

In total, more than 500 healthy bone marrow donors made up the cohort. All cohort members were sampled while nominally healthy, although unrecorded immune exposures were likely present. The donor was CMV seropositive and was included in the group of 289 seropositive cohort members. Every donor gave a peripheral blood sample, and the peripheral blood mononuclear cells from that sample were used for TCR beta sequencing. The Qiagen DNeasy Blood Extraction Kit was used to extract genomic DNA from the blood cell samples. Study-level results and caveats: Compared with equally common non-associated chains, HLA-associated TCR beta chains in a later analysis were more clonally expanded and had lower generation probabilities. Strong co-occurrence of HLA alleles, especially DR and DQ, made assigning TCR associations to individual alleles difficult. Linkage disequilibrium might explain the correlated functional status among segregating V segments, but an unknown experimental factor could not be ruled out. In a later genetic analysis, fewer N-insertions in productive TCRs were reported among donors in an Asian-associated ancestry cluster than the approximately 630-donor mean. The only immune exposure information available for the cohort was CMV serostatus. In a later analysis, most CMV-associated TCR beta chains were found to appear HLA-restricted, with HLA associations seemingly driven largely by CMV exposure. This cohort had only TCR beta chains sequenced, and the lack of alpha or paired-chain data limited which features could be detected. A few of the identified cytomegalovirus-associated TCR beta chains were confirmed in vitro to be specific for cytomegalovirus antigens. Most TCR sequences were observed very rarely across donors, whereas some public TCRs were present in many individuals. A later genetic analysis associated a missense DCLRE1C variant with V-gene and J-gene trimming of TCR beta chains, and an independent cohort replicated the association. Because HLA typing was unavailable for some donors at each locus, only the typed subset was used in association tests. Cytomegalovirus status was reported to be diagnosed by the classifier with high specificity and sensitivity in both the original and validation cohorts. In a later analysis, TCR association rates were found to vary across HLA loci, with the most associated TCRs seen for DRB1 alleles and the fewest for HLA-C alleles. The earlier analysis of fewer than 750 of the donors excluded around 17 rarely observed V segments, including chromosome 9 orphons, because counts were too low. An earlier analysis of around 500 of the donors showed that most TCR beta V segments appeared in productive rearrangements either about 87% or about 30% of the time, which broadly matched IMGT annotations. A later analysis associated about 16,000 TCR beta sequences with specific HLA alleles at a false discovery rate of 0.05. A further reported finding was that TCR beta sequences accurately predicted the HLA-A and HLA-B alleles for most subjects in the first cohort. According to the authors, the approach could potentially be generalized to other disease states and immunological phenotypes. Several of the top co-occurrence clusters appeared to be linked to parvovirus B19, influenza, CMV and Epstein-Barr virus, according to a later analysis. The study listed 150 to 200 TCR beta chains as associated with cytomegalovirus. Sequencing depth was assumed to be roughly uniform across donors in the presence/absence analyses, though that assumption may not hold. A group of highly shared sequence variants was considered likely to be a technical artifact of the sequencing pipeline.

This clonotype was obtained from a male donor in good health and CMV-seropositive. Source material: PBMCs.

The nucleotide sequence reads as follows: TGTGCCAGCACAGTGACAGTCACAGATACGCAGTATTTT. Its protein is CASTVTVTDTQYF. The chain is made from TRBV5-6 and TRBJ2-3; a tentative D match to TRBD1 spans 5 bases. V was cut back by 6 bases and J by 2 bases, leaving a gap of 10 bases between them. The germline V gene sets CDR1 to SGHDT and CDR2 to YYEEEE. From its cysteine to its phenylalanine, the CDR3 spans 13 amino acids. Here the CDR3 DNA is all that survives: 39 bases in frame from base 1.